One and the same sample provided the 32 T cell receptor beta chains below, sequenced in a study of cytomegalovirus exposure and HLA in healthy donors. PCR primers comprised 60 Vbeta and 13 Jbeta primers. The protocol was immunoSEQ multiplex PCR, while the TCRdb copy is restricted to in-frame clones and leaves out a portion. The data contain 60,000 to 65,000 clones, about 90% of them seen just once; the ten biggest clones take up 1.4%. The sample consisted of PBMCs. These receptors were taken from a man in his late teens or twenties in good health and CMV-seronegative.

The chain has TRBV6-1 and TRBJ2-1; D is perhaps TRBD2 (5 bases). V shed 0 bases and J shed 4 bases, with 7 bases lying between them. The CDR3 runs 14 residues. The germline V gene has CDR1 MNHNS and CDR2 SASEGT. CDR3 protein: CASSEAEGYNEQFF. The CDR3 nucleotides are TGTGCCAGCAGTGAAGCAGAGGGTTACAATGAGCAGTTCTTC.

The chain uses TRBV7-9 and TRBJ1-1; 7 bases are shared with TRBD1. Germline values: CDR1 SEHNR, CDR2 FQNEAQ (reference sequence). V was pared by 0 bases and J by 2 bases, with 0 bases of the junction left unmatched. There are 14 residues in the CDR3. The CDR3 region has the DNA TGTGCCAGCAGCTTAGCAGGGGGCAACACTGAAGCTTTCTTT. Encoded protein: CASSLAGGNTEAFF.

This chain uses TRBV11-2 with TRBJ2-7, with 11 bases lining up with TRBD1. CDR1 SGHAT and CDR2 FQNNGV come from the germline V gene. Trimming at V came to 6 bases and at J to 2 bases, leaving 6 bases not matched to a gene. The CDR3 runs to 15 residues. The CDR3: CASSTGQGVPYEQYF. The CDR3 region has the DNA TGTGCCAGCAGTACGGGACAGGGGGTTCCCTACGAGCAGTACTTC.

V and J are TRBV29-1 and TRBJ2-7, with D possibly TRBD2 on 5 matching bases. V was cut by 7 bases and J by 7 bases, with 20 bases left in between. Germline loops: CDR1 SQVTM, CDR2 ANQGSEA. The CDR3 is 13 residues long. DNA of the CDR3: TGCAGCGCTGCGGTATTGGGAGCTTCGGAGCAGTACTTC. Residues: CSAAVLGASEQYF.

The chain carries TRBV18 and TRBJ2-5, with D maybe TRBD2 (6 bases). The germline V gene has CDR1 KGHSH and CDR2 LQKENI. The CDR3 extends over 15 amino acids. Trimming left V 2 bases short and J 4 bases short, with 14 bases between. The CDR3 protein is CASSPIRDSGETQYF. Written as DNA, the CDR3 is TGTGCCAGCTCACCAATACGGGACTCAGGAGAGACCCAGTACTTC. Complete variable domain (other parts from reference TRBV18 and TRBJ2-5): NAGVMQNPRHLVRRRGQEARLRCSPMKGHSHVYWYRQLPEEGLKFMVYLQKENIIDESGMPKERFSAEFPKEGPSILRIQQVVRGDSAAYFCASSPIRDSGETQYFGPGTRLLVL.

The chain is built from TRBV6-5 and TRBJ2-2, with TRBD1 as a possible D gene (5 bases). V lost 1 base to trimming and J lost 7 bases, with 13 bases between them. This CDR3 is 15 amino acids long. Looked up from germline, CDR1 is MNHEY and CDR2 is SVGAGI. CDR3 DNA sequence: TGTGCCAGCAGTTACTTTACAGGCGAGGACGGGGAGCTGTTTTTT. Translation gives CASSYFTGEDGELFF.

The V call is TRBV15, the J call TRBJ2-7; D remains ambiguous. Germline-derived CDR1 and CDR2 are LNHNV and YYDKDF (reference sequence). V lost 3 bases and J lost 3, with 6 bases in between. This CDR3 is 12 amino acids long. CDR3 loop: CATSRTDYEQYF. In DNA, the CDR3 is TGTGCCACCAGCAGGACTGACTACGAGCAGTACTTC.

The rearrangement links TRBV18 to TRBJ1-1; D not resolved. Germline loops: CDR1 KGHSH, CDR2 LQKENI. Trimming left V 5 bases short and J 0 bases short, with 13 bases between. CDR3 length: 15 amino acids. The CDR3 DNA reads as TGTGCCAGCTCAAAAGAGAGGGTGGTGAACACTGAAGCTTTCTTT. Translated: CASSKERVVNTEAFF.

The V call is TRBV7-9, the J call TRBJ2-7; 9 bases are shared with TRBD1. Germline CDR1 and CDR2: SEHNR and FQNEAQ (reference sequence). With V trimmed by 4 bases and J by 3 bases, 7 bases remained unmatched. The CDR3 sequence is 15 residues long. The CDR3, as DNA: TGTGCCAGCAGCTCGGGACAGGGTTGGGACTACGAGCAGTACTTC. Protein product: CASSSGQGWDYEQYF.

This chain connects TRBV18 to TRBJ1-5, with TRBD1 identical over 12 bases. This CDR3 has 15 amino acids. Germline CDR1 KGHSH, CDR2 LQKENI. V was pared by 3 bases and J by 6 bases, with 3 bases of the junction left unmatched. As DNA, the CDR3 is TGTGCCAGCTCACCGGGGACAGGGGGCCTTCAGCCCCAGCATTTT. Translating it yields CASSPGTGGLQPQHF.

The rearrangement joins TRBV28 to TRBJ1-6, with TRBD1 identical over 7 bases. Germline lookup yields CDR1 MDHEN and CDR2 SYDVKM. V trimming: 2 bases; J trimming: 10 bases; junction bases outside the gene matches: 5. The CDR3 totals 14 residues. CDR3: CASSLRDSTSPLHF. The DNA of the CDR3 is TGTGCCAGCAGTTTACGGGACAGTACATCACCCCTCCACTTT.

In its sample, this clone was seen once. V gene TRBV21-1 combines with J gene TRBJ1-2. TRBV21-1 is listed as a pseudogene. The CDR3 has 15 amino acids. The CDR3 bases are TGTGCCAGCACCCAAGACCCTGACTCTAACTATGGCTACACCTTC. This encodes CASTQDPDSNYGYTF.

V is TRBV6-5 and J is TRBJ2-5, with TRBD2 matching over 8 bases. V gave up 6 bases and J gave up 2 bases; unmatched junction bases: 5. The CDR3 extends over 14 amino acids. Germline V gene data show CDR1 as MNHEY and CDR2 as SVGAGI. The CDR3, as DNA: TGTGCCAGCAGCAACGGGGGGGTACAAGAGACCCAGTACTTC. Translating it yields CASSNGGVQETQYF.

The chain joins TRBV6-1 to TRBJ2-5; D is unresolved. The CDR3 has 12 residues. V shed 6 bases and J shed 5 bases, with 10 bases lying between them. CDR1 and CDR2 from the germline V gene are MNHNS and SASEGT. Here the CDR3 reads CASSWAEETQYF. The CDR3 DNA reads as TGTGCCAGCAGCTGGGCAGAGGAGACCCAGTACTTC.

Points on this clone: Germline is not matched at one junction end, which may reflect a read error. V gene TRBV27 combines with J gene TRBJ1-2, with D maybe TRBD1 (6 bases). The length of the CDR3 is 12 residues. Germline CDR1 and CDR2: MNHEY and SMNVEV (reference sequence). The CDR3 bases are TGTGCCAGCAGTCTACTTGGGGGGGACAACCACTTC. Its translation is CASSLLGGDNHF.

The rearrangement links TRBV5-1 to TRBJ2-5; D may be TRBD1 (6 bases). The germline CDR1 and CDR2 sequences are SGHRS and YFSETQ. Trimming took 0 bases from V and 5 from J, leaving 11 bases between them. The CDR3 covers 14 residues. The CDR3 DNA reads TGCGCCAGCAGCTTGGTGGCCCAGGGGGAGACCCAGTACTTC. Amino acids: CASSLVAQGETQYF. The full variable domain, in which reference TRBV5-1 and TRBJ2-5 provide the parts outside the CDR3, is KAGVTQTPRYLIKTRGQQVTLSCSPISGHRSVSWYQQTPGQGLQFLFEYFSETQRNKGNFPGRFSGRQFSNSRSEMNVSTLELGDSALYLCASSLVAQGETQYFGPGTRLLVL.

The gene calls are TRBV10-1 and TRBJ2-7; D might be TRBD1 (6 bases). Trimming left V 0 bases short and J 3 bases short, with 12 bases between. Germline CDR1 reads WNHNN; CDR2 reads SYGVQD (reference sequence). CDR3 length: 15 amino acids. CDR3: CASSESSGAFYEQYF. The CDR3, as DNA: TGCGCCAGCAGTGAGTCTTCAGGGGCCTTCTACGAGCAGTACTTC.

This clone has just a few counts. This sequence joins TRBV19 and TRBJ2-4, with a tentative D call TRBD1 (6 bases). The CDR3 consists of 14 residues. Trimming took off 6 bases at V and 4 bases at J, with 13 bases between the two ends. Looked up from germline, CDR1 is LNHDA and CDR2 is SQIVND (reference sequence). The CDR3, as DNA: TGTGCCAGTAGGCAACAGGGACGGAAAAACATTCAGTACTTC. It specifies CASRQQGRKNIQYF.

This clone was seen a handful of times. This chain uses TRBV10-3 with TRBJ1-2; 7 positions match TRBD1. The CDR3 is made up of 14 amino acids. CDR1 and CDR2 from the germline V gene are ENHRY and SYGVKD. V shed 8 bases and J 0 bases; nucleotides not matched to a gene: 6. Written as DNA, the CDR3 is TGTGCCATCCCTCGGGACAGTGCTAACTATGGCTACACCTTC. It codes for CAIPRDSANYGYTF.

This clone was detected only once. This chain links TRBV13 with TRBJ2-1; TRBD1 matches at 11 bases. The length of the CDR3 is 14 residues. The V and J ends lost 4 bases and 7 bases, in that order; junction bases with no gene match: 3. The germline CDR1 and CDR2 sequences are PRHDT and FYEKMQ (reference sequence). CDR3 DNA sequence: TGTGCCAGCAGCTCCCGGGACAGGGGGAATGAGCAGTTCTTC. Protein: CASSSRDRGNEQFF.

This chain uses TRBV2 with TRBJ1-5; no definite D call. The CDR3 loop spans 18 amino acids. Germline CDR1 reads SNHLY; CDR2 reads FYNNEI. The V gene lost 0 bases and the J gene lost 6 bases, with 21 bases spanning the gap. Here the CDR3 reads CASSEALWIEREGQPQHF. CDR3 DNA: TGTGCCAGCAGTGAAGCGCTTTGGATTGAGAGGGAGGGTCAGCCCCAGCATTTT.

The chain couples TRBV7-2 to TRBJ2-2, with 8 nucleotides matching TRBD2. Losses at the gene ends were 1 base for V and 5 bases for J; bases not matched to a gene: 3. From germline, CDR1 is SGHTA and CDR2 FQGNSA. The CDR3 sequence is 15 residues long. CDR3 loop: CASSLVGGGTGELFF. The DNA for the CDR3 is TGTGCCAGCAGCTTAGTCGGCGGGGGGACCGGGGAGCTGTTTTTT.

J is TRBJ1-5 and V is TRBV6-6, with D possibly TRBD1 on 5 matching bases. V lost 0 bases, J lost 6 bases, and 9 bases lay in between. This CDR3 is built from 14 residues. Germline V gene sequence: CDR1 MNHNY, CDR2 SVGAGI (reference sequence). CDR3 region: CASSYSGEGQPQHF. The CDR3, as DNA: TGTGCCAGCAGTTACTCGGGGGAGGGTCAGCCCCAGCATTTT.

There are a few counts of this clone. As DNA, the CDR3 is TGTGCCAGCTCACCCCAGGCAGGGGGCGGAGATGGCTACACCTTC. Its protein product is CASSPQAGGGDGYTF. The chain links TRBV18 to TRBJ1-2; 8 nucleotides align to TRBD1. The CDR3 totals 15 residues. With V trimmed by 3 bases and J by 6 bases, 9 bases remained unmatched. Germline V gene sequence: CDR1 KGHSH, CDR2 LQKENI.

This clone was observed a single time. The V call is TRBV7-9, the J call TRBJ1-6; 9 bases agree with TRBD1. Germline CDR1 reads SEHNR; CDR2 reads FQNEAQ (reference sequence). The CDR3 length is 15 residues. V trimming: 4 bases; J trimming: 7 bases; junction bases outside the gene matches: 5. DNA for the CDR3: TGTGCCAGCAGCTCTTGGGACAGGGACAATTCACCCCTCCACTTT. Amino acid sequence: CASSSWDRDNSPLHF.

The CDR3 bases are TGTGCCAGTAGTCTCGACAGTCTTAATCAGCCCCAGCATTTT. Encoded protein: CASSLDSLNQPQHF. The chain couples TRBV19 to TRBJ1-5, with D perhaps matching TRBD1 (5 bases). The CDR3 is made up of 14 amino acids. From germline, CDR1 is LNHDA and CDR2 SQIVND (reference sequence). Trimming removed 5 bases from V and 4 bases from J, with 12 bases in between.

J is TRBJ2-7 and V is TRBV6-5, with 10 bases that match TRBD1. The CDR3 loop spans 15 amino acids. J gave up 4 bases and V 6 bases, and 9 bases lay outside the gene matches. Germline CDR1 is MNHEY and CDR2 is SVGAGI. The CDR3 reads CASRDLLGQGYEQYF. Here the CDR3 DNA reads TGTGCCAGCAGAGACCTCCTGGGACAGGGGTACGAGCAGTACTTC.

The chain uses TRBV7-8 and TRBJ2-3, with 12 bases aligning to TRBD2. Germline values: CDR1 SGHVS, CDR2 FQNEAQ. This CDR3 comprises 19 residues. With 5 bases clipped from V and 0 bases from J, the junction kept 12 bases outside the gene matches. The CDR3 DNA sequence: TGTGCCAGCAGCCCAGATTCTAGCGGGGGGGTGGAAAGCACAGATACGCAGTATTTT. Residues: CASSPDSSGGVESTDTQYF. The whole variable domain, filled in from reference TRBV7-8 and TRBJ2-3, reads GAGVSQSPRYKVAKRGQDVALRCDPISGHVSLFWYQQALGQGPEFLTYFQNEAQLDKSGLPSDRFFAERPEGSVSTLKIQRTQQEDSAVYLCASSPDSSGGVESTDTQYFGPGTRLTVL.

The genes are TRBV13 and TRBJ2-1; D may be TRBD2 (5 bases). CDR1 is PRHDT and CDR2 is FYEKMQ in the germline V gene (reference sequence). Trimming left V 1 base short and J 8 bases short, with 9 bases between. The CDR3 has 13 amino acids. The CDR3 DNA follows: TGTGCCAGCAGCTTAGTCGGGGTCGATGAGCAGTTCTTC. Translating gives CASSLVGVDEQFF.

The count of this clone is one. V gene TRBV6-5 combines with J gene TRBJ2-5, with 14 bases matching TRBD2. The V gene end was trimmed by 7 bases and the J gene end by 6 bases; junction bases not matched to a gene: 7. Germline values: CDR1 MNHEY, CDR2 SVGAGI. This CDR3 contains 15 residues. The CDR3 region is CASTPGLAGVKTQYF. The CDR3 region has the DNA TGTGCCAGCACCCCGGGACTAGCGGGGGTCAAGACCCAGTACTTC.

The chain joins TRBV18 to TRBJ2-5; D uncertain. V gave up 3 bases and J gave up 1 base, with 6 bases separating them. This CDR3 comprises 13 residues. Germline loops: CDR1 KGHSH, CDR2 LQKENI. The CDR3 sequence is CASSPGSQETQYF. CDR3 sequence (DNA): TGTGCCAGCTCACCGGGCAGCCAAGAGACCCAGTACTTC.

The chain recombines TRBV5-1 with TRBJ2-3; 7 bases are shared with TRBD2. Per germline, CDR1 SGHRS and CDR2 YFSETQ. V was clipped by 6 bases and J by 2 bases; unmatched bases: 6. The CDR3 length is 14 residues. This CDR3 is CASKGGSFTDTQYF. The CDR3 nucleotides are TGCGCCAGCAAGGGAGGGTCTTTCACAGATACGCAGTATTTT.